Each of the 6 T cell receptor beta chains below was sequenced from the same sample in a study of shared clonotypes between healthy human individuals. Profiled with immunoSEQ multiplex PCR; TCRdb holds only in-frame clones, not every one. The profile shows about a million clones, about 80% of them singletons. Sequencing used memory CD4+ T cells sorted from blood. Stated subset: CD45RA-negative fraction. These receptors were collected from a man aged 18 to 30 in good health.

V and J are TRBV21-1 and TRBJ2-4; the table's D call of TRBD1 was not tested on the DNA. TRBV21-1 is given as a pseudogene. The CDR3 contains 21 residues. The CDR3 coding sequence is TGTGCCAGCAGCAAAAGTCAGGACAGGGGATTCTTCTCATTAGCCAAAAACATTCAGTACTTC. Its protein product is CASSKSQDRGFFSLAKNIQYF.

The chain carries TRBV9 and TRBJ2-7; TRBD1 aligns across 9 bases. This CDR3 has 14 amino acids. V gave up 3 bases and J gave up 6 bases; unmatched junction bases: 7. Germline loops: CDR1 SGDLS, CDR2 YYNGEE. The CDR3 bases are TGTGCCAGCAGCGAGGGGACAGGGAGGGTCGAGCAGTACTTC. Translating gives CASSEGTGRVEQYF.

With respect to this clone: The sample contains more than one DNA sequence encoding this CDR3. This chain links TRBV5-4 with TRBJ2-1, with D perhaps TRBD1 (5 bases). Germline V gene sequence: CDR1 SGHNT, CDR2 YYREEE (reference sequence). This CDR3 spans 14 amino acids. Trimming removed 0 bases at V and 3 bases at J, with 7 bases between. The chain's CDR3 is CASSLVGDYNEQFF. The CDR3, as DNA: TGTGCCAGCAGCTTGGTAGGGGACTACAATGAGCAGTTCTTC.

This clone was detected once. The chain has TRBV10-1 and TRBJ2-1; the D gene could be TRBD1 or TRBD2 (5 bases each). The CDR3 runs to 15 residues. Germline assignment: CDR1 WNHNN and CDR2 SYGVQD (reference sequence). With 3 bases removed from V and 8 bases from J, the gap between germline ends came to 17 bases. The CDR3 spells CASSEGTWRRDEQFF. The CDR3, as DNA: TGCGCCAGCAGTGAAGGGACCTGGCGTCGCGATGAGCAGTTCTTC.

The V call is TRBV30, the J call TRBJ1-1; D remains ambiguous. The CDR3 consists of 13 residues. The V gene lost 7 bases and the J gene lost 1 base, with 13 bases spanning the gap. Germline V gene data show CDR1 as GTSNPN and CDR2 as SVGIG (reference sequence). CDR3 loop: CASAIQRNTEAFF. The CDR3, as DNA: TGTGCCTCCGCTATCCAGAGGAACACTGAAGCTTTCTTT.

CDR3 nucleotide sequence: TGCAGCGTGAGGACTGGAGATACGAACACTGAAGCTTTCTTT. The encoded protein is CSVRTGDTNTEAFF. The chain uses TRBV29-1 and TRBJ1-1; no firm D call. Germline V CDR1 and CDR2: SQVTM, ANQGSEA. V was clipped by 6 bases and J by 1 base, with 15 bases between them. This CDR3 has 14 residues.